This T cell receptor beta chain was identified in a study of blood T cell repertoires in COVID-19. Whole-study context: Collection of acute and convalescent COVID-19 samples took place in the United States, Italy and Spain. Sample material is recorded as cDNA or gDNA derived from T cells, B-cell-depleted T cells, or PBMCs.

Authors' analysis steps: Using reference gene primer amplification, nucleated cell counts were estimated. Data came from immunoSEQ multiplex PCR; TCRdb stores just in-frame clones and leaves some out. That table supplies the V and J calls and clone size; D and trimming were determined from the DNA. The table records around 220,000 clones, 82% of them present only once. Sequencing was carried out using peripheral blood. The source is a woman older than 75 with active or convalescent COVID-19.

As DNA, the CDR3 is TGTGCCAGCAGTGAAGGGGTGGGAGGTAGCTCCTACAATGAGCAGTTCTTC. Its translation is CASSEGVGGSSYNEQFF. The rearrangement links TRBV2 to TRBJ2-1; a possible D gene is TRBD2 (6 bases). The CDR3 sequence is 17 residues long. With 1 base removed from V and 0 bases from J, the gap between germline ends came to 13 bases. Germline V lookup: CDR1 SNHLY, CDR2 FYNNEI.